This T cell receptor beta chain was profiled in a study of OX40 agonist ivuxolimab in advanced cancers. In the study overall: The eligibility criteria allowed prior anti-PD-1, anti-PD-L1 or anti-CTLA-4 therapy, and about 40% had some. Study-wide points: Several nonresponders also turned out to have low normalized T-cell clonal expansion.

Here immunoSEQ multiplex PCR was the method, and the copy in TCRdb shows in-frame clones only, minus some. The sample shows 6,000 to 8,500 clones, approximately 94% of them seen only once. Points on this clone: The antigen remains undetermined.

The CDR3 is made up of 14 amino acids. The V end lost 4 bases, the J end lost 8 bases, and 14 bases lay between the germline ends. Germline CDR1 and CDR2: SGHDN and FVKESK. The sample consisted of CD4+ or CD8+ T cells sorted from blood, taken in a trial of the OX40 agonist ivuxolimab. The clonotype was recovered from an adult with an advanced solid tumor such as melanoma, head and neck, liver or kidney cancer. The chain is built from TRBV14 and TRBJ1-4; D remains unclear. The CDR3 spells CASSPREAWEKLFF. The CDR3 DNA is TGTGCCAGCAGCCCCCGTGAGGCCTGGGAAAAACTGTTTTTT.